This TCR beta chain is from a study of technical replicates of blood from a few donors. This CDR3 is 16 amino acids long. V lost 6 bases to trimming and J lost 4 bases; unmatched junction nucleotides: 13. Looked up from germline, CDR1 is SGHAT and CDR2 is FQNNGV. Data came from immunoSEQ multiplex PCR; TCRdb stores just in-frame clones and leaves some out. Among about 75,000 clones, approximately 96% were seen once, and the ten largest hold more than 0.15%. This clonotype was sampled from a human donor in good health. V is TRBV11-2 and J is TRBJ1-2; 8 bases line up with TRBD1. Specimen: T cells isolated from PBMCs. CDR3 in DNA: TGTGCCAGCAGAAGGACCAGGGGGCGGTTAAGCTATGGCTACACCTTC. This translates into CASRRTRGRLSYGYTF.